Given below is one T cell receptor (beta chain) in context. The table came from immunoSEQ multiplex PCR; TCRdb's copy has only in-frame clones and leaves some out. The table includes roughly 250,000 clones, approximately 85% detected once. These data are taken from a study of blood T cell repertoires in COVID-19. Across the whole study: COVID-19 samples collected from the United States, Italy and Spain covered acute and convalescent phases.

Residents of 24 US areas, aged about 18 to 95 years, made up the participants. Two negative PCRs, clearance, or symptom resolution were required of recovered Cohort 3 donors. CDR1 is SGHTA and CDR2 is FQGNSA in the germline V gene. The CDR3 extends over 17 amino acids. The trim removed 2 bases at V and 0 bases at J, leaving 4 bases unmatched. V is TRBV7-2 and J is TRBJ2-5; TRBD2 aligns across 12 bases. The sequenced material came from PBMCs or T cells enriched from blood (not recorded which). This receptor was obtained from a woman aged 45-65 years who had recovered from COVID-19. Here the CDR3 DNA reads TGTGCCAGCAGCTTACGGACTAGCGGGAAGTACCAAGAGACCCAGTACTTC. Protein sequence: CASSLRTSGKYQETQYF.